Each of the 17 T cell receptor beta chains below was sequenced from the same sample in a study of blood T cells in healthy people across ages. Alongside a J-beta primer mix, a sample-barcoded 5' primer served in a second PCR lasting about 7 to 11 cycles. TCRdb fed the 5' RACE reads into MiXCR, producing one record per CDR3 protein. The sample yields 700,000 to 950,000 distinct CDR3 sequences, roughly 64% seen once. Sequenced: blood. The receptor set was obtained from a man aged 25 to 40 in good health.

This clonotype was picked up a small number of times. CDR3 amino acids: CASSPVRGELNEQFF. CDR3 sequence (DNA): TGTGCCAGCAGCCCCGTTCGGGGGGAGCTGAATGAGCAGTTCTTC. The gene calls are TRBV7-3 and TRBJ2-1, with 7 bases matching TRBD2. The CDR3 covers 15 residues. The germline V gene encodes CDR1 SGHTA and CDR2 FQGTGA. Trimming took 5 bases from V and 7 from J; bases not matched to a gene: 11.

This clonotype occurred a few times. V and J are TRBV7-9 and TRBJ2-5; D call uncertain. Germline CDR1 SEHNR, CDR2 FQNEAQ (reference sequence). Trimming took off 5 bases at V and 5 bases at J, with 15 bases between the two ends. The length of the CDR3 is 14 residues. The CDR3 loop is CASSLDHAGETQYF. The DNA of the CDR3 is TGTGCCAGCAGCCTCGATCATGCTGGGGAGACCCAGTACTTC. Combining the CDR3 with reference TRBV7-9 and TRBJ2-5 gives the whole variable domain DTGVSQNPRHKITKRGQNVTFRCDPISEHNRLYWYRQTLGQGPEFLTYFQNEAQLEKSRLLSDRFSAERPKGSFSTLEIQRTEQGDSAMYLCASSLDHAGETQYFGPGTRLLVL.

The gene calls are TRBV7-9 and TRBJ2-5; 9 positions agree with TRBD1. Trimming cost V 2 bases and J 11 bases; bases outside gene matches: 12. The CDR3 length is 15 residues. The germline V gene encodes CDR1 SEHNR and CDR2 FQNEAQ (reference sequence). CDR3 region: CASSLWDRDFDEQYF. The CDR3 DNA is TGTGCCAGCAGCTTATGGGACAGGGATTTCGATGAGCAGTACTTC.

About this clonotype itself: This sequence may be a read error, since a much larger clone differs from it by one base. The genes are TRBV20-1 and TRBJ2-5; 7 bases agree with TRBD2. This CDR3 has 11 amino acids. After removal of 8 bases from V and 11 bases from J, the junction contained 11 bases not matched to a gene. CDR1 is DFQATT and CDR2 is SNEGSKA in the germline V gene (reference sequence). Here the CDR3 reads CSYGGSYEQYF. The CDR3 DNA sequence: TGCAGTTACGGGGGGAGCTATGAGCAGTACTTC.

The CDR3 DNA reads TGCAGTGCTATCCCTAGCGGAGAGTACCAAGAGACCCAGTACTTC. It codes for CSAIPSGEYQETQYF. The rearrangement uses TRBV20-1 and TRBJ2-5; 7 nucleotides align to TRBD2. Germline assignment: CDR1 DFQATT and CDR2 SNEGSKA (reference sequence). Trimming cost V 4 bases and J 0 bases; bases outside gene matches: 8. There are 15 residues in the CDR3.

This clonotype has only a few counts. The chain is built from TRBV29-1 and TRBJ1-5; 11 bases line up with TRBD1. V lost 5 bases and J lost 4; bases outside the gene matches: 4. The CDR3 consists of 14 residues. The germline gives CDR1 SQVTM, CDR2 ANQGSEA. The CDR3 bases are TGCAGCGTTCCCGGGACAGGGGGAAATCAGCCCCAGCATTTT. This gives the protein CSVPGTGGNQPQHF.

The table lists this clonotype with a few counts. Since a much larger clone is just one base distant, this may be a read error. The rearrangement uses TRBV20-1 and TRBJ2-7, with 8 nucleotides matching TRBD2. The CDR3 totals 15 residues. V lost 0 bases and J lost 6; bases outside the gene matches: 10. Germline V gene sequence: CDR1 DFQATT, CDR2 SNEGSKA (reference sequence). The CDR3 DNA reads as TGCAGTGCTAGAGATTTACGAGCGGGAGAGGGCGAGCAGTACTTC. Its protein product is CSARDLRAGEGEQYF.

V gene TRBV6-5 combines with J gene TRBJ2-7, with a tentative D call TRBD1 (6 bases). CDR3 length equals 14 residues. Trimming removed 7 bases at V and 5 bases at J, with 18 bases between. CDR1 and CDR2 (germline): MNHEY, SVGAGI. CDR3 bases: TGTGCCAGCAAGAGGGAACAGGGCTGGGACGAGCAGTACTTC. Its protein product is CASKREQGWDEQYF.

This clonotype has more than one count but fewer than ten. The V call is TRBV7-8, the J call TRBJ2-7; TRBD1 matches at 12 bases. There are 16 residues in the CDR3. Germline V gives CDR1 SGHVS, CDR2 FQNEAQ. After removal of 5 bases from V and 4 bases from J, the junction contained 9 bases not matched to a gene. The CDR3 protein is CASSLLGTGGLYEQYF. CDR3 nucleotide sequence: TGTGCCAGCAGCCTACTAGGGACAGGGGGCCTTTACGAGCAGTACTTC.

Only one count was recorded for this clonotype. This CDR3 reads CASSPNGQARVEQFF. CDR3 coding DNA: TGTGCCAGCTCACCTAACGGACAGGCGAGGGTTGAGCAGTTCTTC. This rearrangement joins TRBV18 to TRBJ2-1; 7 nucleotides line up with TRBD1. The CDR3 has 15 amino acids. Germline V gives CDR1 KGHSH, CDR2 LQKENI. Germline trimming cut 3 bases from V and 9 bases from J; bases unmatched to any gene: 11.

The genes are TRBV20-1 and TRBJ2-5; 11 bases map to TRBD2. Per germline, CDR1 DFQATT and CDR2 SNEGSKA (reference sequence). V lost 5 bases to trimming and J lost 11 bases; unmatched junction nucleotides: 16. The CDR3 extends over 15 amino acids. The DNA of the CDR3 is TGCAGTGCTCCTACTCTAGCGGGGGGTAACAATGAGCAGTACTTC. Translated: CSAPTLAGGNNEQYF.

The J gene is TRBJ2-7, the V gene TRBV12-3 or TRBV12-4, with 9 bases aligning to TRBD1. The CDR3 totals 14 residues. V dropped 6 bases and J dropped 3; count of bases not matched to a gene: 6. CDR3 sequence: CASRGQGQGYEQYF. CDR3 nucleotide sequence: TGTGCCAGCAGGGGCCAGGGACAGGGCTACGAGCAGTACTTC.

The chain combines TRBV7-2 with TRBJ2-7, with TRBD2 matching 10 bases. The CDR3 has 15 residues. V was clipped by 5 bases and J by 7 bases; unmatched bases: 11. Germline V CDR1 and CDR2: SGHTA, FQGNSA. CDR3 loop: CASSPTSGPFREQYF. CDR3 DNA sequence: TGTGCCAGCAGCCCGACTAGCGGGCCCTTTCGGGAGCAGTACTTC.

The chain couples TRBV29-1 to TRBJ2-3; D is perhaps TRBD1 (6 bases). The germline CDR1 and CDR2 sequences are SQVTM and ANQGSEA. Trimming left V 1 base short and J 3 bases short, with 11 bases between. There are 14 residues in the CDR3. CDR3 region: CSVEVWQGTDTQYF. In DNA, the CDR3 is TGCAGCGTTGAAGTGTGGCAGGGGACAGATACGCAGTATTTT.

The V call is TRBV5-1, the J call TRBJ2-5; D remains unclear. V was clipped by 0 bases and J by 5 bases, with 8 bases between them. Germline assignment: CDR1 SGHRS and CDR2 YFSETQ. The CDR3 length is 13 residues. The DNA of the CDR3 is TGCGCCAGCAGCTTGGCCCAATGGGAGACCCAGTACTTC. Amino acid sequence: CASSLAQWETQYF. The variable domain in full, with the rest retrieved from reference TRBV5-1 and TRBJ2-5, is KAGVTQTPRYLIKTRGQQVTLSCSPISGHRSVSWYQQTPGQGLQFLFEYFSETQRNKGNFPGRFSGRQFSNSRSEMNVSTLELGDSALYLCASSLAQWETQYFGPGTRLLVL.

There are many counts of this clonotype. This chain connects TRBV10-3 to TRBJ2-6; tentative D call: TRBD1 (5 bases). CDR1 and CDR2 (germline): ENHRY, SYGVKD. Trimming left V 4 bases short and J 2 bases short, with 18 bases between. CDR3 length: 18 amino acids. The CDR3 DNA reads TGTGCCATCAGTGTGAACCCCGGACAATTCGCTGGGGCCAACGTCCTGACTTTC. Protein product: CAISVNPGQFAGANVLTF.

The V gene is TRBV20-1, the J gene TRBJ1-4; 9 positions agree with TRBD1. With V trimmed by 6 bases and J by 6 bases, 5 bases remained unmatched. The CDR3 runs 13 residues. Germline V gives CDR1 DFQATT, CDR2 SNEGSKA (reference sequence). The CDR3 loop reads CSATRTGDEKLFF. DNA of the CDR3: TGCAGTGCAACTAGGACAGGGGATGAAAAACTGTTTTTT.